The source of this TCR beta chain is a study of T cell responses to AZD1222 COVID-19 vaccine. Study in general: Pooled samples include second doses given at about 4 or 12 weeks. Findings and caveats of the study: It should be noted that donors were predominantly white British and more often female, and clonal diversity was possibly underestimated. Spike was spanned by vaccine-associated CD4 TCRs, with dominance at 160-218 and 743-854. Just 5 to 7 AZD1222 recipients were seropositive at baseline.

On this clone: Its specificity is not known.

The CDR3 consists of 12 residues. In germline, CDR1 is SEHNR, CDR2 FQNEAQ (reference sequence). V lost 5 bases and J 6 bases, leaving 7 bases between the germline ends. Data came from immunoSEQ multiplex PCR; TCRdb stores just in-frame clones and leaves some out. The sample shows some 92,000 clones, roughly nine tenths of them seen only once. This clonotype was sampled from an adult in good health. This specimen consisted of peripheral blood, obtained on day 0 of AZD1222 vaccination. The J gene is TRBJ2-2, the V gene TRBV7-9, with D hard to call. The CDR3 loop is CASSPKAGELFF. Written as DNA, the CDR3 is TGTGCCAGCAGCCCGAAGGCCGGGGAGCTGTTTTTT.